Following are 30 T cell receptor beta chains from one sample sequenced in a study of T cells in Graves' hyperthyroidism and ophthalmopathy. RNA transcripts provided the source from which TCR beta CDR3 regions were amplified. First-round RT-PCR of the TCR CDR3 relied on the HTBI primer set. One entry per CDR3 protein, called by TCRdb with MiXCR from the multiplex PCR reads. This table has some 490,000 distinct CDR3 sequences, around a fifth appearing once. Sequencing was carried out using blood. These receptors were obtained from a woman between 65 and 79 years old with Graves' ophthalmopathy.

The chain has TRBV5-1 and TRBJ2-3; D is unresolved. Germline V lookup: CDR1 SGHRS, CDR2 YFSETQ. V gave up 5 bases and J gave up 2 bases, with 12 bases separating them. The CDR3 has 14 amino acids. The CDR3 region is CASRIQGYTDTQYF. CDR3 in DNA: TGCGCCAGCAGGATACAAGGATACACAGATACGCAGTATTTT.

V gene TRBV10-3 combines with J gene TRBJ1-1; no clear D. Trimming left V 3 bases short and J 0 bases short, with 5 bases between. Germline lookup yields CDR1 ENHRY and CDR2 SYGVKD. The CDR3 totals 13 residues. The CDR3 sequence is CAISDQMNTEAFF. CDR3 DNA sequence: TGTGCCATCAGTGATCAGATGAACACTGAAGCTTTCTTT.

This clonotype was counted ten times or more. The V gene is TRBV18, the J gene TRBJ1-2; a possible D gene is TRBD1 (5 bases). The germline gives CDR1 KGHSH, CDR2 LQKENI. CDR3 length: 13 residues. V lost 8 bases, J lost 3 bases, and 13 bases lay in between. CDR3 DNA sequence: TGTGCCAGCAGCCCGGCGGGGGACTATGGCTACACCTTC. Protein sequence: CASSPAGDYGYTF.

The CDR3 sequence: CASSDLRYEQYF. In DNA, the CDR3 is TGTGCCAGCAGCGACCTACGATACGAGCAGTACTTC. The rearrangement joins TRBV9 to TRBJ2-7; D unclear. V was pared by 3 bases and J by 4 bases, with 8 bases between. Germline CDR1 reads SGDLS; CDR2 reads YYNGEE. The CDR3 has 12 residues.

This clonotype was seen only a few times. The chain employs TRBV7-2 and TRBJ2-1, with 8 bases fitting TRBD1. The V gene end was trimmed by 9 bases and the J gene end by 6 bases; junction bases not matched to a gene: 13. Germline V lookup: CDR1 SGHTA, CDR2 FQGNSA. The CDR3 totals 15 residues. The CDR3, as DNA: TGTGCCAGTAGAAGGGCAGGGGGCGCCGGCAATGAGCAGTTCTTC. Protein: CASRRAGGAGNEQFF. Full variable domain (missing parts from reference TRBV7-2 and TRBJ2-1): GAGVSQSPSNKVTEKGKDVELRCDPISGHTALYWYRQSLGQGLEFLIYFQGNSAPDKSGLPSDRFSAERTGGSVSTLTIQRTQQEDSAVYLCASRRAGGAGNEQFFGPGTRLTVL.

In regard to this clonotype: One base away lies a much larger clone, so this may be a sequencing read error. V is TRBV2 and J is TRBJ2-1; no clear D. This CDR3 is 11 amino acids long. V dropped 7 bases and J dropped 9 bases, with 10 bases sitting between them. Looked up from germline, CDR1 is SNHLY and CDR2 is FYNNEI. The CDR3 DNA follows: TGTGCCAGCATAGTAGAATTTGAGCAGTTCTTC. Translated: CASIVEFEQFF. The full variable domain, in which reference TRBV2 and TRBJ2-1 provide the parts outside the CDR3, is EPEVTQTPSHQVTQMGQEVILRCVPISNHLYFYWYRQILGQKVEFLVSFYNNEISEKSEIFDDQFSVERPDGSNFTLKIRSTKLEDSAMYFCASIVEFEQFFGPGTRLTVL.

This clonotype was seen ten or more times. The V gene is TRBV12-3 or TRBV12-4, the J gene TRBJ2-7, with a weak D call TRBD2 (5 bases). The CDR3 is 13 residues long. V lost 8 bases to trimming and J lost 0 bases, with 11 bases between them. CDR3 coding DNA: TGTGCCAGCGGGAGTTCTACCTCCTACGAGCAGTACTTC. Its translation: CASGSSTSYEQYF.

CDR3 sequence (DNA): TGCGCCAGCAGCAGCTCGGGACAGAGCACAGATACGCAGTATTTT. Encoded protein: CASSSSGQSTDTQYF. The chain joins TRBV5-1 to TRBJ2-3, with 7 bases aligning to TRBD1. CDR1 SGHRS and CDR2 YFSETQ come from the germline V gene. The CDR3 is 15 residues long. Unmatched junction bases numbered 5, after V lost 4 bases and J lost 0 bases.

This clonotype has at least ten counts. The chain carries TRBV20-1 and TRBJ2-3; D is unclear. The CDR3 contains 14 residues. Germline V gene sequence: CDR1 DFQATT, CDR2 SNEGSKA (reference sequence). Trimming took off 0 bases at V and 4 bases at J, with 11 bases between the two ends. DNA for the CDR3: TGCAGTGCTAGAGATCCCAATCTCGCAGATACGCAGTATTTT. Amino acids: CSARDPNLADTQYF.

This clonotype was observed a handful of times. The chain links TRBV9 to TRBJ1-2; D remains unclear. The germline CDR1 and CDR2 sequences are SGDLS and YYNGEE. This CDR3 contains 15 residues. V was cut by 0 bases and J by 4 bases, with 13 bases left in between. The CDR3 DNA is TGTGCCAGCAGCGTAGCTTTAGACGGTGGCTATGGCTACACCTTC. Translated, it gives CASSVALDGGYGYTF.

The chain couples TRBV19 to TRBJ1-2, with D uncertain. V was pared by 4 bases and J by 8 bases, with 11 bases between. The germline gives CDR1 LNHDA, CDR2 SQIVND (reference sequence). The CDR3 extends over 12 amino acids. CDR3 amino acids: CASSRGLPGYTF. The CDR3 DNA follows: TGTGCCAGTAGTAGGGGATTGCCCGGCTACACCTTC. The variable domain in full, with the rest retrieved from reference TRBV19 and TRBJ1-2, is DGGITQSPKYLFRKEGQNVTLSCEQNLNHDAMYWYRQDPGQGLRLIYYSQIVNDFQKGDIAEGYSVSREKKESFPLTVTSAQKNPTAFYLCASSRGLPGYTFGSGTRLTVV.

A few counts support this clonotype. One junction end disagrees with the germline gene, perhaps due to a read error. The V gene is TRBV10-3, the J gene TRBJ1-1, with no clear D. CDR1 ENHRY and CDR2 SYGVKD come from the germline V gene. The CDR3 extends over 12 amino acids. The CDR3 DNA follows: TGTGCCATCGGTGAGGGAAGCACTGAAGCTTTCTTT. It codes for CAIGEGSTEAFF.

The V gene is TRBV6-1, the J gene TRBJ2-2, with D possibly being TRBD1 (6 bases). Germline V gene lookup returns CDR1 MNHNS and CDR2 SASEGT. Trimming took 6 bases from V and 2 from J, leaving 16 bases between them. The length of the CDR3 is 16 residues. The DNA for the CDR3 is TGTGCCAGCAGCCTTGCCGGGACACCTAACACCGGGGAGCTGTTTTTT. Amino acids: CASSLAGTPNTGELFF.

V and J are TRBV19 and TRBJ1-1, with D perhaps TRBD1 (6 bases). Germline values: CDR1 LNHDA, CDR2 SQIVND (reference sequence). The CDR3 has 14 residues. V was trimmed by 5 bases and J by 4 bases, leaving 14 bases between them. The CDR3 nucleotides read TGTGCCAGTAGTTCCTCAGGGGTGGGCACTGAAGCTTTCTTT. This codes for CASSSSGVGTEAFF.

This clonotype was counted many times. The rearrangement joins TRBV2 to TRBJ2-3; D is unclear. This CDR3 is 14 amino acids long. V was shortened by 6 bases and J by 3 bases, with 13 bases between the two germline ends. Per germline, CDR1 SNHLY and CDR2 FYNNEI. The CDR3 here is CASRREEWTDTQYF. CDR3 DNA sequence: TGTGCCAGCAGACGAGAGGAATGGACAGATACGCAGTATTTT.

This clonotype was recorded a few times. The chain combines TRBV7-9 with TRBJ2-6; 7 nucleotides line up with TRBD2. Germline CDR1 is SEHNR and CDR2 is FQNEAQ (reference sequence). CDR3 size: 17 residues. Trimming removed 6 bases from V and 0 bases from J; junction bases left unmatched: 8. CDR3 sequence reads: CASSYSRGFSGANVLTF. CDR3 bases: TGTGCCAGCAGTTACTCGCGGGGGTTCTCTGGGGCCAACGTCCTGACTTTC.

This clonotype was detected once. The chain employs TRBV28 and TRBJ2-5, with 10 bases fitting TRBD2. J lost 1 base, V lost 6 bases, and 17 bases had no gene match. This CDR3 spans 19 amino acids. The V gene's germline CDR1 is MDHEN and CDR2 SYDVKM. This chain's CDR3 is CASSQEILAGVFGQETQYF. CDR3 DNA: TGTGCCAGCAGCCAAGAAATCCTAGCGGGAGTATTCGGCCAAGAGACCCAGTACTTC.

This rearrangement joins TRBV6-1 to TRBJ1-3, with D possibly being TRBD1 (5 bases). Per the germline V gene, CDR1 is MNHNS and CDR2 is SASEGT. CDR3 length: 14 amino acids. V dropped 8 bases and J dropped 3 bases, with 14 bases sitting between them. CDR3: CASLGREGGNTIYF. The DNA for the CDR3 is TGTGCCAGCCTGGGCAGGGAGGGTGGAAACACCATATATTTT.

CDR3 coding DNA: TGTGCCAGCAGTGAAGATGGCTTAATCAATCAGCCCCAGCATTTT. Protein product: CASSEDGLINQPQHF. This chain links TRBV2 with TRBJ1-5; D not resolved. The germline gives CDR1 SNHLY, CDR2 FYNNEI. With 1 base removed from V and 3 bases from J, the gap between germline ends came to 10 bases. CDR3 length equals 15 residues.

CDR3 nucleotide sequence: TGTGCCAGCAGCCCAGGGGGACAGAAGGGTACGCAGTATTTT. Its protein is CASSPGGQKGTQYF. The V call is TRBV27, the J call TRBJ2-3; 7 positions match TRBD1. The trim removed 6 bases at V and 8 bases at J, leaving 11 bases unmatched. The CDR3 spans 14 residues. In germline, CDR1 is MNHEY, CDR2 SMNVEV (reference sequence).

This clonotype was seen ten or more times. V and J are TRBV28 and TRBJ2-7; TRBD1 matches at 9 bases. CDR1 and CDR2 from the germline V gene are MDHEN and SYDVKM. The CDR3 totals 14 residues. V shed 3 bases and J 7 bases; nucleotides not matched to a gene: 7. For the CDR3, the DNA is TGTGCCAGCAGTTTTCTCAGACAGGGGGGGGAGCAGTACTTC. This codes for CASSFLRQGGEQYF.

The rearrangement joins TRBV20-1 to TRBJ1-4, with TRBD1 identical over 7 bases. Germline CDR1 reads DFQATT; CDR2 reads SNEGSKA (reference sequence). Trimming at V came to 3 bases and at J to 7 bases, leaving 8 bases not matched to a gene. The CDR3 sequence is 14 residues long. CDR3 nucleotide sequence: TGCAGTGCTAGCCACAGGGGCTCGGGTGAAAAACTGTTTTTT. Translation gives CSASHRGSGEKLFF.

This clonotype has just a few counts. J is TRBJ2-1 and V is TRBV20-1; TRBD2 matches at 14 bases. The CDR3 is made up of 14 amino acids. With 5 bases clipped from V and 10 bases from J, the junction kept 7 bases outside the gene matches. Germline V gene lookup returns CDR1 DFQATT and CDR2 SNEGSKA (reference sequence). The CDR3 nucleotides are TGCAGTGCTTCGGGACTAGCGGGAGTTCAGGAGCAGTTCTTC. As protein: CSASGLAGVQEQFF.

The CDR3 DNA reads as TGTGCCAGCACCGTGGGACACTCGGGGGATGAGCAGTTCTTC. Protein: CASTVGHSGDEQFF. The rearrangement joins TRBV6-1 to TRBJ2-1; D assignment may be TRBD1 or TRBD2 (6 bases each). The ends were cut back, 7 bases at V and 8 bases at J, with 18 bases in the middle. Germline values: CDR1 MNHNS, CDR2 SASEGT. The CDR3 loop spans 14 amino acids.

This chain links TRBV7-8 with TRBJ2-1; TRBD1 agrees at 11 bases. Trimming removed 4 bases from V and 7 bases from J; junction bases left unmatched: 12. Germline V gives CDR1 SGHVS, CDR2 FQNEAQ. The CDR3 contains 17 residues. The CDR3 DNA follows: TGTGCCAGCAGCTGGTCCGGGACAGGGGGGCTGTTGAATGAGCAGTTCTTC. As protein: CASSWSGTGGLLNEQFF.

The chain uses TRBV7-9 and TRBJ2-1; D is possibly TRBD1 (5 bases). With 7 bases removed from V and 8 bases from J, the gap between germline ends came to 18 bases. From germline, CDR1 is SEHNR and CDR2 FQNEAQ (reference sequence). The CDR3 length is 14 residues. DNA of the CDR3: TGTGCCAGCACCAATGTATACAGGTCCGATGAGCAGTTCTTC. As protein: CASTNVYRSDEQFF.

This clonotype showed up just a few times. This chain links TRBV28 with TRBJ1-1, with D maybe TRBD1 (5 bases). V was clipped by 3 bases and J by 10 bases, with 12 bases between them. The CDR3 is 12 residues long. The germline gives CDR1 MDHEN, CDR2 SYDVKM. The CDR3: CASSFRGGVAFF. The DNA for the CDR3 is TGTGCCAGCAGTTTCCGGGGGGGAGTAGCTTTCTTT.

This sequence joins TRBV5-6 and TRBJ2-5; D not certain. Germline loops: CDR1 SGHDT, CDR2 YYEEEE. V was clipped by 2 bases and J by 5 bases, with 10 bases between them. The CDR3 covers 13 residues. CDR3 region: CASSFGVSETQYF. CDR3 DNA: TGTGCCAGCAGCTTTGGGGTTTCGGAGACCCAGTACTTC.

This clonotype was detected only a few times. This rearrangement joins TRBV6-1 to TRBJ1-1; D not resolved. Trimming removed 6 bases from V and 3 bases from J, with 11 bases in between. Germline V gene data show CDR1 as MNHNS and CDR2 as SASEGT. CDR3 length: 13 residues. Here the CDR3 reads CASRYYGHTEAFF. CDR3 sequence (DNA): TGTGCCAGCAGATACTATGGACACACTGAAGCTTTCTTT.

A few counts support this clonotype. The rearrangement joins TRBV9 to TRBJ2-1; 11 nucleotides match TRBD2. V shed 0 bases and J 4 bases; nucleotides not matched to a gene: 0. The CDR3 spans 15 residues. Per the germline V gene, CDR1 is SGDLS and CDR2 is YYNGEE. CDR3 bases: TGTGCCAGCAGCGTAGCTAGCGGGGGGTACAATGAGCAGTTCTTC. This gives the protein CASSVASGGYNEQFF. Based on the CDR3 plus reference TRBV9 and TRBJ2-1, the full variable domain is DSGVTQTPKHLITATGQRVTLRCSPRSGDLSVYWYQQSLDQGLQFLIQYYNGEERAKGNILERFSAQQFPDLHSELNLSSLELGDSALYFCASSVASGGYNEQFFGPGTRLTVL.